Listed below are T cell receptor beta chains from one sample, sequenced in a study of OX40 agonist ivuxolimab in advanced cancers. The method was immunoSEQ multiplex PCR; TCRdb's version includes in-frame clones alone and lacks a portion of them. In the table there are about 11,000 clones, roughly 78% of which are singletons. The source was CD4+ or CD8+ T cells sorted from blood, collected in a trial of the OX40 agonist ivuxolimab. The receptors here all came from an adult with an advanced solid tumor such as melanoma, head and neck, liver or kidney cancer. CDR3s include the opening cysteine and the closing phenylalanine or tryptophan. Fields, in order: D gene, V gene, clone size, CDR3 length, J gene, CDR3 DNA, CDR3 protein. D genes are given only for firm matches. Clone size is not always given. Where it is, it says once, few, many or a class for expanded clones.

d_call: .; v_call: TRBV7-2; clone_size: .; cdr3_length: 13; j_call: TRBJ2-7; cdr3_nt: TGTGCCAGCAGTTTGGGGCAGGGGAACGAGCAGTACTTC; cdr3_aa: CASSLGQGNEQYF
d_call: .; v_call: TRBV9; clone_size: .; cdr3_length: 13; j_call: TRBJ2-5; cdr3_nt: TGTGCCAGCAGCCCCCCTACCCCGGGTGAGCAGTACTTC; cdr3_aa: CASSPPTPGEQYF
d_call: .; v_call: TRBV5-6; clone_size: .; cdr3_length: 12; j_call: TRBJ2-1; cdr3_nt: TGTGCCAGCAGCACAGTTAGGGGGGAGCAGTTCTTC; cdr3_aa: CASSTVRGEQFF
d_call: TRBD1; v_call: TRBV27; clone_size: .; cdr3_length: 14; j_call: TRBJ1-2; cdr3_nt: TGTGCCAGCAGTTTCGGACAGGGGGTGGTTGGCTACACCTTC; cdr3_aa: CASSFGQGVVGYTF
d_call: .; v_call: TRBV19; clone_size: .; cdr3_length: 13; j_call: TRBJ2-7; cdr3_nt: TGTGCCACCTCCGGGACCGCGGGTCGCGAGCAGTACTTC; cdr3_aa: CATSGTAGREQYF
d_call: .; v_call: TRBV11-3; clone_size: once; cdr3_length: 15; j_call: TRBJ2-7; cdr3_nt: TGTGCCAGCAGCTTCTTAACAGGGTGCTACTACGAGCAGTACTTC; cdr3_aa: CASSFLTGCYYEQYF
d_call: .; v_call: TRBV7-2; clone_size: .; cdr3_length: 11; j_call: TRBJ2-2; cdr3_nt: TGTGCCAGCAGCCCCCCCGGGGAGCTGTTTTTT; cdr3_aa: CASSPPGELFF
d_call: .; v_call: TRBV9; clone_size: .; cdr3_length: 14; j_call: TRBJ2-7; cdr3_nt: TGTGCCAGCAGCCCATTAGGGGACGCTTACGAGCAGTACTTC; cdr3_aa: CASSPLGDAYEQYF
d_call: .; v_call: TRBV9; clone_size: .; cdr3_length: 13; j_call: TRBJ2-7; cdr3_nt: TGTGCCAGCAGCGGGGACAACTCCTACGAGCAGTACTTC; cdr3_aa: CASSGDNSYEQYF
d_call: TRBD1; v_call: TRBV6-1; clone_size: few; cdr3_length: 15; j_call: TRBJ1-2; cdr3_nt: TGTGCCAGCAGTGAAGAGGCAGGGGGTAACTATGGCTACACCTTC; cdr3_aa: CASSEEAGGNYGYTF
d_call: .; v_call: TRBV6-6; clone_size: .; cdr3_length: 16; j_call: TRBJ2-2; cdr3_nt: TGTGCCAGCAACCCAGGGGCAGGGAAGAACACCGGGGAGCTGTTTTTT; cdr3_aa: CASNPGAGKNTGELFF
d_call: .; v_call: TRBV5-6; clone_size: .; cdr3_length: 13; j_call: TRBJ2-7; cdr3_nt: TGTGCCAGCAGCTTGGACAGGGCGAACGAGCAGTACTTC; cdr3_aa: CASSLDRANEQYF
d_call: TRBD1; v_call: TRBV5-4; clone_size: .; cdr3_length: 18; j_call: TRBJ2-7; cdr3_nt: TGTGCCAGCAGCTTGTCCTTGTCCGGGACAGGGAGGACCTACGAGCAGTACTTC; cdr3_aa: CASSLSLSGTGRTYEQYF
d_call: TRBD2; v_call: TRBV7-3; clone_size: .; cdr3_length: 16; j_call: TRBJ2-3; cdr3_nt: TGTGCCAGCAGCATGGGACTAGCGGGAGTGACAGATACGCAGTATTTT; cdr3_aa: CASSMGLAGVTDTQYF
d_call: .; v_call: TRBV9; clone_size: once; cdr3_length: 12; j_call: TRBJ1-4; cdr3_nt: TGTGCCAGCAGCGACTTGGGTGAAAAACTGTTTTTT; cdr3_aa: CASSDLGEKLFF
d_call: .; v_call: TRBV25-1; clone_size: .; cdr3_length: 15; j_call: TRBJ2-7; cdr3_nt: TGTGCCAGCAGTGAACGGGATCCTACCTCCTACGAGCAGTACTTC; cdr3_aa: CASSERDPTSYEQYF
d_call: .; v_call: TRBV10-3; clone_size: .; cdr3_length: 18; j_call: TRBJ2-1; cdr3_nt: TGTGCCATCAGTGAGTGGGGGCAAAGGGAGCAGTCCGCTAATGAGCAGTTCTTC; cdr3_aa: CAISEWGQREQSANEQFF
d_call: .; v_call: TRBV19; clone_size: .; cdr3_length: 16; j_call: TRBJ1-2; cdr3_nt: TGTGCCAGTAGTATGGAATTGGAGGGGAGGAACTATGGCTACACCTTC; cdr3_aa: CASSMELEGRNYGYTF
d_call: .; v_call: TRBV27; clone_size: few; cdr3_length: 17; j_call: TRBJ2-3; cdr3_nt: TGTGCCAGCCAGGGGGGGCTGGCGCGAGCTAGCACAGATACGCAGTATTTT; cdr3_aa: CASQGGLARASTDTQYF
d_call: .; v_call: TRBV27; clone_size: .; cdr3_length: 14; j_call: TRBJ2-5; cdr3_nt: TGTGCCAGCAGTACCCGAACGGAACAAGAGACCCAGTACTTC; cdr3_aa: CASSTRTEQETQYF
d_call: TRBD1; v_call: TRBV19; clone_size: .; cdr3_length: 16; j_call: TRBJ1-1; cdr3_nt: TGTGCCACTCATTTCAGCCGGGACAGCCCGAACACTGAAGCTTTCTTT; cdr3_aa: CATHFSRDSPNTEAFF
d_call: .; v_call: TRBV5-4; clone_size: .; cdr3_length: 14; j_call: TRBJ1-6; cdr3_nt: TGTGCCAGCAGCTTAGGCGGGGACAATTCACCCCTCCACTTT; cdr3_aa: CASSLGGDNSPLHF
d_call: .; v_call: TRBV7-9; clone_size: few; cdr3_length: 13; j_call: TRBJ2-7; cdr3_nt: TGTGCCAGCAGTTTGGGGCAGGGGAACGAGCAGTACTTC; cdr3_aa: CASSLGQGNEQYF
d_call: .; v_call: TRBV4-2; clone_size: .; cdr3_length: 15; j_call: TRBJ2-7; cdr3_nt: TGTGCCAGCTCCCTCGGGGGGGACAGCCCATACGAGCAGTACTTC; cdr3_aa: CASSLGGDSPYEQYF
d_call: .; v_call: TRBV5-1; clone_size: .; cdr3_length: 15; j_call: TRBJ1-1; cdr3_nt: TGCGCCAGCAGCTTGGAAGGGGTGAAGTCAACTGAAGCTTTCTTT; cdr3_aa: CASSLEGVKSTEAFF
d_call: .; v_call: TRBV5-4; clone_size: .; cdr3_length: 14; j_call: TRBJ1-1; cdr3_nt: TGTGCCAGCACCACATCCGCCATGAACACTGAAGCTTTCTTT; cdr3_aa: CASTTSAMNTEAFF
d_call: .; v_call: TRBV27; clone_size: .; cdr3_length: 14; j_call: TRBJ1-2; cdr3_nt: TGTGCCAGCAGTTTTCACACCTCTGGGTATGGCTACACCTTC; cdr3_aa: CASSFHTSGYGYTF
d_call: TRBD1; v_call: TRBV7-8; clone_size: .; cdr3_length: 15; j_call: TRBJ2-7; cdr3_nt: TGTGCCAGCAGTCCGGGACAGTGGACTGGTAACGAGCAGTACTTC; cdr3_aa: CASSPGQWTGNEQYF
d_call: .; v_call: TRBV5-1; clone_size: .; cdr3_length: 12; j_call: TRBJ2-7; cdr3_nt: TGCGCCAGCAGCTTGGAGGGCTACGAGCAGTACTTC; cdr3_aa: CASSLEGYEQYF
d_call: .; v_call: TRBV19; clone_size: once; cdr3_length: 15; j_call: TRBJ1-3; cdr3_nt: TGTGCCAGTAGAGGAGTCGGGAGCGCTGGAAACACCATATATTTT; cdr3_aa: CASRGVGSAGNTIYF
d_call: .; v_call: TRBV6-5; clone_size: .; cdr3_length: 13; j_call: TRBJ1-1; cdr3_nt: TGTGCCAGCAGTACTGGGACCGGGACTGAAGCTTTCTTT; cdr3_aa: CASSTGTGTEAFF
d_call: TRBD2; v_call: TRBV28; clone_size: .; cdr3_length: 14; j_call: TRBJ2-5; cdr3_nt: TGTGCCAGCAGTTTGGGACTAGATCACGAGACCCAGTACTTC; cdr3_aa: CASSLGLDHETQYF
d_call: TRBD1; v_call: TRBV7-9; clone_size: .; cdr3_length: 15; j_call: TRBJ2-5; cdr3_nt: TGTGCCAGCAGCTTAGTAGGGGGCGCCGGGGAGACCCAGTACTTC; cdr3_aa: CASSLVGGAGETQYF
d_call: .; v_call: TRBV6-5; clone_size: medium-sized; cdr3_length: 14; j_call: TRBJ1-1; cdr3_nt: TGTGCCAGCAGTTACTCGTATGGGAACACTGAAGCTTTCTTT; cdr3_aa: CASSYSYGNTEAFF
d_call: TRBD2; v_call: TRBV5-4; clone_size: .; cdr3_length: 17; j_call: TRBJ2-3; cdr3_nt: TGTGCCAGCAGCTTGGATATACTAGCGGGAGGGTCAGATACGCAGTATTTT; cdr3_aa: CASSLDILAGGSDTQYF
d_call: .; v_call: TRBV4-3; clone_size: .; cdr3_length: 15; j_call: TRBJ1-1; cdr3_nt: TGCGCCAGCAGCCAAGACCAGGGGTTGTACACTGAAGCTTTCTTT; cdr3_aa: CASSQDQGLYTEAFF
d_call: .; v_call: TRBV4-1; clone_size: .; cdr3_length: 15; j_call: TRBJ2-3; cdr3_nt: TGCGCCAGCAGCCAAGTCCGTTCTAGCACAGATACGCAGTATTTT; cdr3_aa: CASSQVRSSTDTQYF
d_call: .; v_call: TRBV7-2; clone_size: .; cdr3_length: 13; j_call: TRBJ1-2; cdr3_nt: TGTGCCAGCAGCTCAGGAAGGGGGTATGGCTACACCTTC; cdr3_aa: CASSSGRGYGYTF
d_call: .; v_call: TRBV7-9; clone_size: .; cdr3_length: 14; j_call: TRBJ2-7; cdr3_nt: TGTGCCAGCAGCGACGGTCAGCGGTCCTACGAGCAGTACTTC; cdr3_aa: CASSDGQRSYEQYF
d_call: .; v_call: TRBV27; clone_size: .; cdr3_length: 15; j_call: TRBJ1-2; cdr3_nt: TGTGCCAGCAGTTCTTTGCCGGTACAGGGCGATGGCTACACCTTC; cdr3_aa: CASSSLPVQGDGYTF
d_call: TRBD2; v_call: TRBV28; clone_size: .; cdr3_length: 16; j_call: TRBJ2-7; cdr3_nt: TGTGCCAGCAGTTTAGTTTGGACTAGTGACGAGGGCGAGCAGTACTTC; cdr3_aa: CASSLVWTSDEGEQYF
d_call: .; v_call: TRBV2; clone_size: .; cdr3_length: 16; j_call: TRBJ2-7; cdr3_nt: TGTGCCAGCGGGGGCCGTGGCGGGACAGCCTCACCCGAGCAGTACTTC; cdr3_aa: CASGGRGGTASPEQYF
d_call: .; v_call: TRBV7-9; clone_size: .; cdr3_length: 13; j_call: TRBJ2-2; cdr3_nt: TGTGCCAGCAGCACTACGGACCGGTGGGAGCTGTTTTTT; cdr3_aa: CASSTTDRWELFF
d_call: .; v_call: TRBV4-3; clone_size: few; cdr3_length: 12; j_call: TRBJ1-4; cdr3_nt: TGCGCCAGCAGCCTAGGGGGGAGTTTCCTGTTTTTT; cdr3_aa: CASSLGGSFLFF
d_call: .; v_call: TRBV7-9; clone_size: once; cdr3_length: 14; j_call: TRBJ1-3; cdr3_nt: TGTGCCAGCAGCCTCTCGGGGGCCGGAAACACCATATATTTT; cdr3_aa: CASSLSGAGNTIYF